The 25 T cell receptor beta chains reported below all come from one sample, sequenced in a study of identifying expanded T cells in peripheral blood (dated by TCRdb to the late 2010s). Libraries were made using the immunoSEQ multiplex PCR assay. TCRdb obtained this table from immuneACCESS and retained in-frame rearrangements with V and J assigned. These tables miss some clones; where compared with another copy, unresolved V genes account for less than half of the shortfall, and the remainder is unexplained. This sample comprises roughly 75,000 clones, about nine tenths of them detected only once. The leading ten clones occupy around 3.3% of the sample. The sample was blood. These receptors all come from a person aged 18-70 years in good health.

The chain couples TRBV6-6 to TRBJ1-5; 8 nucleotides align to TRBD1. V lost 5 bases and J lost 5; bases outside the gene matches: 5. The CDR3 spans 14 residues. In germline, CDR1 is MNHNY, CDR2 SVGAGI (reference sequence). CDR3 loop: CASSPPGQDQPQHF. The CDR3 nucleotides read TGTGCCAGCAGTCCTCCGGGACAGGATCAGCCCCAGCATTTT.

The gene calls are TRBV28 and TRBJ1-2, with D maybe TRBD1 (5 bases). Per the germline V gene, CDR1 is MDHEN and CDR2 is SYDVKM. This CDR3 has 13 residues. Trimming shortened V by 8 bases and J by 8 bases, and 18 bases separated the two germline ends. The CDR3 loop reads CASGPPGLGGYTF. CDR3 sequence (DNA): TGTGCCAGCGGCCCCCCGGGGCTCGGGGGCTACACCTTC.

V is TRBV4-3 and J is TRBJ2-3; D gene unclear. The CDR3 length is 15 residues. V lost 1 base to trimming and J lost 2 bases, with 10 bases between them. CDR1 is LGHNA and CDR2 is YSLEER in the germline V gene. DNA for the CDR3: TGCGCCAGCAGCCAAGGGCCCGCCCCCACAGATACGCAGTATTTT. Translated: CASSQGPAPTDTQYF.

J is TRBJ2-7 and V is TRBV11-2, with 8 bases lining up with TRBD1. Per germline, CDR1 SGHAT and CDR2 FQNNGV. This CDR3 is 16 amino acids long. J was trimmed by 2 bases and V by 5 bases; bases with no gene match: 11. CDR3 amino acids: CASSARLTGETYEQYF. The CDR3 DNA reads as TGTGCCAGCAGCGCTAGGCTGACAGGGGAGACCTACGAGCAGTACTTC.

This chain uses TRBV15 with TRBJ2-5; D gene unclear. The closer fit of TRBJ2-7 to the DNA end suggests the J call may be wrong. CDR3 length: 13 residues. CDR1 and CDR2 (germline): LNHNV, YYDKDF (reference sequence). The CDR3 spells CATSRGSQHEQYF. As DNA, the CDR3 is TGTGCCACCAGCAGAGGAAGTCAACACGAGCAGTACTTC.

J is TRBJ2-2 and V is TRBV14; D is undetermined. V lost 4 bases and J 5 bases, leaving 5 bases between the germline ends. The germline V gene has CDR1 SGHDN and CDR2 FVKESK. The CDR3 has 12 amino acids. CDR3 nucleotides: TGTGCCAGCAGCCGGGGAACCGGGGAGCTGTTTTTT. The encoded protein is CASSRGTGELFF. Full variable domain (missing parts from reference TRBV14 and TRBJ2-2): EAGVTQFPSHSVIEKGQTVTLRCDPISGHDNLYWYRRVMGKEIKFLLHFVKESKQDESGMPNNRFLAERTGGTYSTLKVQPAELEDSGVYFCASSRGTGELFFGEGSRLTVL.

The rearrangement joins TRBV6-6 to TRBJ2-5; no clear D. The V gene's germline CDR1 is MNHNY and CDR2 SVGAGI (reference sequence). The CDR3 totals 15 residues. With 4 bases removed from V and 4 bases from J, the gap between germline ends came to 16 bases. CDR3 protein: CASSLAPILGETQYF. CDR3 coding DNA: TGTGCCAGCAGTTTAGCCCCCATTCTTGGAGAGACCCAGTACTTC.

This chain joins TRBV13 and TRBJ1-1; possible D gene TRBD1, 6 bases. Trimming took off 4 bases at V and 1 base at J, with 10 bases between the two ends. The CDR3 has 14 amino acids. From germline, CDR1 is PRHDT and CDR2 FYEKMQ (reference sequence). The CDR3 loop is CASSSRTENTEAFF. CDR3 in DNA: TGTGCCAGCAGCTCCCGGACAGAGAACACTGAAGCTTTCTTT.

This rearrangement joins TRBV5-1 to TRBJ2-2, with 8 bases matching TRBD1. Germline V gives CDR1 SGHRS, CDR2 YFSETQ. Trimming took 2 bases from V and 4 from J; bases not matched to a gene: 7. The CDR3 extends over 16 amino acids. The CDR3 region has the DNA TGCGCCAGCAGCTTAAGCCGAACAGGGGGCACCGGGGAGCTGTTTTTT. Residues: CASSLSRTGGTGELFF.

In the case of this clone: A read error may produce the germline difference seen at one junction end. The rearrangement joins TRBV5-6 to TRBJ2-7; TRBD2 agrees at 12 bases. This CDR3 is 12 amino acids long. In germline, CDR1 is SGHDT, CDR2 YYEEEE. The CDR3 spells CASSLGLAGEHF. The CDR3 nucleotides are TGTGCCAGCAGCTTGGGACTAGCGGGAGAGCACTTC.

J is TRBJ2-3 and V is TRBV5-4, with 9 bases identical to TRBD2. V trimming: 0 bases; J trimming: 2 bases; junction bases outside the gene matches: 4. Per the germline V gene, CDR1 is SGHNT and CDR2 is YYREEE (reference sequence). The CDR3 spans 16 residues. The CDR3 sequence: CASSLGLAGFTDTQYF. The CDR3 nucleotides read TGTGCCAGCAGCTTGGGGCTAGCGGGGTTCACAGATACGCAGTATTTT.

This chain uses TRBV5-1 with TRBJ2-7; possible D gene TRBD1, 6 bases. The germline V gene has CDR1 SGHRS and CDR2 YFSETQ. CDR3 length: 13 residues. Trimming cost V 3 bases and J 3 bases, with 10 bases left between them. The CDR3 sequence: CASSSTGNYEQYF. As DNA, the CDR3 is TGCGCCAGCAGCTCGACAGGAAACTACGAGCAGTACTTC.

The V gene is TRBV10-1, the J gene TRBJ2-1; TRBD2 aligns across 9 bases. After removal of 1 base from V and 3 bases from J, the junction contained 10 bases not matched to a gene. Germline lookup yields CDR1 WNHNN and CDR2 SYGVQD (reference sequence). The CDR3 runs 18 residues. This chain's CDR3 is CASSECLAGCKFYNEQFF. Here the CDR3 DNA reads TGCGCCAGCAGTGAGTGTCTAGCGGGATGCAAGTTCTACAATGAGCAGTTCTTC.

The chain uses TRBV20-1 and TRBJ2-7; D unresolved. The CDR3 has 10 residues. V lost 5 bases and J lost 2, with 4 bases in between. The germline V gene has CDR1 DFQATT and CDR2 SNEGSKA (reference sequence). The CDR3 loop is CSAQTYEQYF. The CDR3 nucleotides are TGCAGTGCTCAGACCTACGAGCAGTACTTC.

This sequence joins TRBV28 and TRBJ1-1; D is unclear. V lost 7 bases and J 11 bases, leaving 23 bases between the germline ends. Germline V gene data show CDR1 as MDHEN and CDR2 as SYDVKM. This CDR3 is built from 14 residues. CDR3 sequence: CASTKLPRGTGAFF. The CDR3 DNA reads as TGTGCCAGCACCAAATTACCACGGGGAACCGGGGCTTTCTTT.

CDR3 sequence reads: CASSLGQGREETQYF. The CDR3 DNA is TGCGCCAGCAGCCTAGGACAGGGCAGGGAGGAGACCCAGTACTTC. V usage is TRBV4-1 and J usage is TRBJ2-5; 8 nucleotides match TRBD1. The germline CDR1 and CDR2 sequences are MGHRA and YSYEKL. There are 15 residues in the CDR3. The junction had 9 bases not matched to a gene; V was cut back by 4 bases and J by 5 bases.

The chain uses TRBV6-5 and TRBJ1-2; no definite D call. This CDR3 has 14 residues. V was clipped by 6 bases and J by 4 bases, with 15 bases between them. Germline V gene lookup returns CDR1 MNHEY and CDR2 SVGAGI. The CDR3 region is CASRKSLNRYGYTF. The CDR3 nucleotides read TGTGCCAGCAGGAAATCTTTAAACCGCTATGGCTACACCTTC.

The chain carries TRBV7-2 and TRBJ2-7; D ambiguous. With 6 bases removed from V and 7 bases from J, the gap between germline ends came to 13 bases. Germline CDR1 SGHTA, CDR2 FQGNSA. The CDR3 is 12 residues long. The CDR3 spells CASSRLVWEQYF. The CDR3 nucleotides read TGTGCCAGCAGTCGACTGGTATGGGAGCAGTACTTC.

The V and J genes are TRBV5-1 and TRBJ2-7; 8 bases are shared with TRBD2. Germline V CDR1 and CDR2: SGHRS, YFSETQ. The CDR3 covers 16 residues. V shed 0 bases and J 6 bases; nucleotides not matched to a gene: 11. In DNA, the CDR3 is TGCGCCAGCAGCTTGGGACTAGCGCCATCGGGGGGCGAGCAGTACTTC. Protein sequence: CASSLGLAPSGGEQYF.

The chain links TRBV30 to TRBJ2-3, with 10 positions matching TRBD2. The CDR3 loop spans 15 amino acids. Germline assignment: CDR1 GTSNPN and CDR2 SVGIG (reference sequence). V trimming: 5 bases; J trimming: 2 bases; junction bases outside the gene matches: 7. The CDR3 reads CAWARTSGPTDTQYF. In DNA form, the CDR3 reads TGTGCCTGGGCGAGGACTAGCGGACCCACAGATACGCAGTATTTT.

The chain is built from TRBV6-5 and TRBJ2-3; 9 nucleotides align to TRBD2. The CDR3 spans 14 residues. Germline V gene lookup returns CDR1 MNHEY and CDR2 SVGAGI. V dropped 6 bases and J dropped 6; count of bases not matched to a gene: 7. CDR3 bases: TGTGCCAGCAGGCCGGGACTAGCATCTGATACGCAGTATTTT. Protein: CASRPGLASDTQYF.

The chain recombines TRBV2 with TRBJ2-5; D gene unclear. Trimming shortened V by 5 bases and J by 5 bases, and 9 bases separated the two germline ends. Germline CDR1 reads SNHLY; CDR2 reads FYNNEI. This CDR3 is 12 amino acids long. Here the CDR3 reads CASSYILETQYF. Written as DNA, the CDR3 is TGTGCCAGCAGTTACATTTTGGAGACCCAGTACTTC.

This chain links TRBV14 with TRBJ2-7, with 8 bases matching TRBD1. CDR1 is SGHDN, CDR2 FVKESK, per germline. This CDR3 region has 14 residues. The V gene end was trimmed by 4 bases and the J gene end by 2 bases; junction bases not matched to a gene: 4. DNA for the CDR3: TGTGCCAGCAGCCGCCGGGACAGGCCCTACGAGCAGTACTTC. Translation gives CASSRRDRPYEQYF.

The V and J genes are TRBV2 and TRBJ2-2; 10 nucleotides align to TRBD1. Germline lookup yields CDR1 SNHLY and CDR2 FYNNEI. CDR3 length equals 14 residues. Germline trimming cut 5 bases from V and 5 bases from J; bases unmatched to any gene: 2. CDR3: CASSRTGGTGELFF. The CDR3 coding sequence is TGTGCCAGCAGTAGGACAGGGGGAACCGGGGAGCTGTTTTTT.

This clone was recorded a few times. The rearrangement links TRBV4-2 to TRBJ2-1, with no clear D. V lost 0 bases and J lost 4, with 7 bases in between. This CDR3 comprises 14 residues. The germline CDR1 and CDR2 sequences are LGHNA and YNFKEQ. The CDR3, as DNA: TGTGCCAGCAGCCAAGATTTGCTGTACAATGAGCAGTTCTTC. Protein sequence: CASSQDLLYNEQFF.